This T cell receptor (beta chain) was profiled in a study of T cell responses to AZD1222 COVID-19 vaccine (dated by TCRdb to the early 2020s). About the study as a whole: A total of 230 to 250 trial participants underwent TCR sequencing, of whom about 200 had received two doses of AZD1222 and about 26 had received two doses of the MenACWY control vaccine. Trial participants were enrolled into age subgroups of 18-55, 56-69 and 70-plus years, which contained around 140, 26 and 57 TCR-sequenced participants, respectively. What the research found in general, with its limitations: Conclusions about previously exposed vaccinees were limited because only a handful of AZD1222 recipients were SARS-CoV-2 seropositive at baseline. Vaccine-associated CD4 TCRs spanned the whole spike protein, with dominant responses in regions 160-218 and 743-854. In the small 56-69-year group, the increase in depth fell short of significance, most likely because of low power. Epitopes outside the regions mutated in the B.1.351 and B.1.1.7 variants were reportedly recognized by nearly half of the unique spike-specific TCRs. A significant rise in spike-specific TCR breadth and depth was observed after two AZD1222 doses relative to day 0 and relative to MenACWY recipients. Participants were mostly white British and included more females than males, and it was suggested by the authors that clonal diversity may have been underestimated. Because no samples from the day 14 peak response were available, repertoires could be characterized only after the peak T cell response.

Relative to germline, V is 8 bases shorter and J is 0 bases shorter, with 12 bases between their ends. CDR1 and CDR2, per the germline V gene (reference sequence), are LNHDA and SQIVND. From cysteine to phenylalanine, the CDR3 is 14 amino acids long. The kept DNA is CDR3 alone, 42 bases in frame from the first base. The label giving this sample's time point can be read as: about 28 days (+/-7) after the second vaccine dose. Because spike-specific TCR depth and breadth did not differ between the two schedules, AZD1222 recipients who got a second dose at roughly 4 weeks were pooled with those who got a second dose at roughly 12 weeks. The vaccinee samples were drawn from two UK trials, COV001 and COV002, one of which was a single-blind randomized controlled phase 2/3 trial testing AZD1222 (ChAdOx1 nCoV-19) in healthy adults. For TCRbeta chain sequencing, PBMC samples were collected from trial participants at day 0 and at day 28 after the second dose.

Notes on this clone: Its binding antigen is unknown. Per-base qualities were not stored, and no clone one base away is much larger.

The CDR3 regions of human TCRbeta chains were analyzed by immunosequencing. For the original study's pipeline: TCRs in the repertoires were compared against a reference library of SARS-CoV-2-specific TCRs that had been generated with the MIRA antigen-specificity platform. Breadth was defined as the fraction of unique TCRs that were SARS-CoV-2-associated, and depth was defined as the fraction of total T cells that were SARS-CoV-2-associated. Using the MIRA data, each spike-specific TCR was assigned both to the spike region to which the TCR was reactive and to a CD4 or CD8 class. Log10-transformed breadth and depth values were compared by one-way ANOVA with Sidak's multiple comparisons tests. TCRdb's version of the immuneACCESS table is confined to in-frame rearrangements and falls short of the full clone set. An unresolved V gene accounts for under half of the shortfall where checked; the remainder is of unknown origin. V, J and clone size are those of that table, while D and trimming were read from the DNA. The table for this sample lists around 120,000 clones; 88% of them were counted only once. About 4% of the sample is in the top ten clones.

The source of this sequence is an adult who received the AZD1222 COVID-19 vaccine. The chain employs TRBV19 and TRBJ2-3; perhaps TRBD2 is the D gene, with 5 bases matching. The material was peripheral blood, obtained 28 days after the second AZD1222 dose. The nucleotide sequence is given as TGTGCCAGTTCCATCGGGATTAGCACAGATACGCAGTATTTT. Its coded protein is CASSIGISTDTQYF.